These 29 T cell receptor beta chains came from one sample sequenced in a study of Tregs in tolerant kidney transplant recipients. Produced via immunoSEQ multiplex PCR; TCRdb's table is partial and in-frame only. This table holds more than 90,000 clones, around nine tenths found once. The sequencing input was CD4+ T cells from blood. Receptors originate from a human donor in good health.

The chain joins TRBV7-8 to TRBJ2-7; D is unclear. This CDR3 comprises 12 residues. Looked up from germline, CDR1 is SGHVS and CDR2 is FQNEAQ. V gave up 3 bases and J gave up 0 bases, with 3 bases separating them. The CDR3 sequence: CASSFTSYEQYF. CDR3 DNA sequence: TGTGCCAGCAGCTTTACCTCCTACGAGCAGTACTTC.

This clone was seen once. The rearrangement links TRBV9 to TRBJ1-3, with D perhaps TRBD1 (6 bases). Germline V gives CDR1 SGDLS, CDR2 YYNGEE. CDR3 length: 17 amino acids. Trimming pared 4 bases from V and 3 bases from J, leaving 20 bases between. The CDR3 DNA reads as TGTGCCAGCAGCCCAGAGACAGGAGGAGCTTTTGGAAACACCATATATTTT. Its protein is CASSPETGGAFGNTIYF.

The chain links TRBV2 to TRBJ1-1; TRBD1 is a possible D gene (6 bases). Trimming stripped 8 bases from V and 4 bases from J, with 14 bases between. CDR3 length equals 13 residues. CDR1 and CDR2 from the germline V gene are SNHLY and FYNNEI. CDR3 in amino acids: CASRGVRGTEAFF. CDR3 coding DNA: TGTGCCAGCCGGGGGGTCAGGGGCACTGAAGCTTTCTTT.

The chain joins TRBV2 to TRBJ1-6; D remains ambiguous. The length of the CDR3 is 16 residues. CDR1 and CDR2 from the germline V gene are SNHLY and FYNNEI. Trimming took off 5 bases at V and 9 bases at J, with 20 bases between the two ends. CDR3 in amino acids: CASSISPQIQASPLHF. The CDR3 bases are TGTGCCAGCAGTATCTCGCCCCAAATTCAAGCTTCACCCCTCCACTTT.

The J gene is TRBJ1-3, the V gene TRBV9; no clear D gene. This CDR3 is built from 16 residues. V was shortened by 3 bases and J by 0 bases, with 13 bases between the two germline ends. CDR1 and CDR2 from the germline V gene are SGDLS and YYNGEE. CDR3 in DNA: TGTGCCAGCAGCGCCGACATGACCGTCTCTGGAAACACCATATATTTT. As protein: CASSADMTVSGNTIYF. Drawing the rest from reference TRBV9 and TRBJ1-3, the complete variable domain is DSGVTQTPKHLITATGQRVTLRCSPRSGDLSVYWYQQSLDQGLQFLIQYYNGEERAKGNILERFSAQQFPDLHSELNLSSLELGDSALYFCASSADMTVSGNTIYFGEGSWLTVV.

The CDR3 DNA is TGTGCCAGCAGTTTTCCACAGGGGGTTGGTTCACCCCTCCACTTT. It translates to CASSFPQGVGSPLHF. The V call is TRBV28, the J call TRBJ1-6, with TRBD1 matching over 8 bases. From germline, CDR1 is MDHEN and CDR2 SYDVKM. The CDR3 consists of 15 residues. Germline trimming cut 3 bases from V and 9 bases from J; bases unmatched to any gene: 7.

This clone was counted a few times. This rearrangement joins TRBV4-1 to TRBJ2-7; 10 bases agree with TRBD1. The V segment lost 4 bases and the J segment 1 base; nucleotides outside the gene matches: 7. Germline V gene data show CDR1 as MGHRA and CDR2 as YSYEKL. The CDR3 has 16 residues. CDR3 nucleotide sequence: TGCGCCAGCAGCCTTCCGGGACAGGGGATGTCCTACGAGCAGTACTTC. It yields the protein CASSLPGQGMSYEQYF.

The table lists this clone with a few counts. This chain links TRBV27 with TRBJ1-3, with D perhaps matching TRBD1 (6 bases). CDR1 is MNHEY, CDR2 SMNVEV, per germline (reference sequence). V was pared by 5 bases and J by 4 bases, with 12 bases between. The CDR3 loop spans 14 amino acids. CDR3 amino acids: CASSINREGNTIYF. As DNA, the CDR3 is TGTGCCAGCAGTATAAACAGGGAGGGAAACACCATATATTTT.

The J gene is TRBJ2-6, the V gene TRBV4-2; 8 bases line up with TRBD1. CDR1 is LGHNA, CDR2 YNFKEQ, per germline. J lost 0 bases, V lost 4 bases, and 5 bases had no gene match. This CDR3 contains 17 residues. This CDR3 reads CASSLGQENSGANVLTF. For the CDR3, the DNA is TGTGCCAGCAGCCTGGGACAGGAAAACTCTGGGGCCAACGTCCTGACTTTC.

V usage is TRBV9 and J usage is TRBJ1-1; D gene uncertain. In germline, CDR1 is SGDLS, CDR2 YYNGEE. The ends were cut back, 3 bases at V and 1 base at J, with 10 bases in the middle. The CDR3 has 14 amino acids. The DNA for the CDR3 is TGTGCCAGCAGCGGGGGAGTTAGGAACACTGAAGCTTTCTTT. Its protein product is CASSGGVRNTEAFF.

V and J are TRBV5-1 and TRBJ2-7; D may be TRBD2 (6 bases). Germline V gene lookup returns CDR1 SGHRS and CDR2 YFSETQ. This CDR3 contains 14 residues. V gave up 7 bases and J gave up 4 bases, with 18 bases separating them. CDR3 coding DNA: TGCGCCAGCGCTGGGGGGTGGGGCCCGTACGAGCAGTACTTC. As protein: CASAGGWGPYEQYF.

This clone showed up just once. The chain uses TRBV19 and TRBJ2-1, with D perhaps TRBD2 (6 bases). Germline CDR1 LNHDA, CDR2 SQIVND (reference sequence). The germline V and J ends were trimmed by 3 bases and 3 bases, with 12 bases remaining between them. This CDR3 has 15 amino acids. Here the CDR3 DNA reads TGTGCCAGTAGTATCAGAACTAGCAGCTACAATGAGCAGTTCTTC. Translating gives CASSIRTSSYNEQFF.

The chain couples TRBV23-1 to TRBJ2-7, with 9 positions matching TRBD1. TRBV23-1 is reported as an ORF; its role is uncertain. The CDR3 consists of 17 residues. Trimming removed 4 bases from V and 7 bases from J; junction bases left unmatched: 17. This CDR3 reads CASSLGVRGTGYWEQYF. CDR3 in DNA: TGCGCCAGCAGTCTCGGGGTAAGGGGGACAGGGTACTGGGAGCAGTACTTC.

This clone was observed a few times. The genes are TRBV28 and TRBJ1-5, with D unclear. Germline V gene lookup returns CDR1 MDHEN and CDR2 SYDVKM. V lost 6 bases to trimming and J lost 2 bases, with 11 bases between them. The CDR3 runs 14 residues. CDR3 in DNA: TGTGCCAGCAGCCCCCGTCGGGGCAATCAGCCCCAGCATTTT. This codes for CASSPRRGNQPQHF.

This chain uses TRBV18 with TRBJ2-1, with TRBD2 matching over 9 bases. CDR3 length equals 15 residues. Germline CDR1 is KGHSH and CDR2 is LQKENI. V shed 2 bases and J 6 bases; nucleotides not matched to a gene: 5. This chain's CDR3 is CASSPGLASFNEQFF. The CDR3 DNA sequence: TGTGCCAGCTCACCAGGACTAGCGAGTTTCAATGAGCAGTTCTTC.

This chain links TRBV6-1 with TRBJ1-1, with D possibly matching TRBD1 (6 bases). CDR1 and CDR2 (germline): MNHNS, SASEGT. The CDR3 is 13 amino acids. The germline V and J ends were trimmed by 6 bases and 0 bases, with 8 bases remaining between them. The CDR3 DNA reads as TGTGCCAGCAGGGACAGTCTGAACACTGAAGCTTTCTTT. Amino acids: CASRDSLNTEAFF.

As DNA, the CDR3 is TGTGCCAGCAGCTTAGGACAGGGGGAGGTCGAGCAGTACTTC. It is translated as CASSLGQGEVEQYF. The rearrangement links TRBV7-2 to TRBJ2-7; 9 nucleotides match TRBD1. V was pared by 1 base and J by 6 bases, with 4 bases of the junction left unmatched. CDR3 length: 14 amino acids. Looked up from germline, CDR1 is SGHTA and CDR2 is FQGNSA.

This rearrangement joins TRBV30 to TRBJ2-3; TRBD2 matches at 11 bases. The CDR3 has 15 residues. V lost 2 bases, J lost 7 bases, and 8 bases stayed unmatched. The germline gives CDR1 GTSNPN, CDR2 SVGIG (reference sequence). The CDR3 nucleotides are TGTGCCTGGAGTCGGACTAGCGGGCGGGTGCATACGCAGTATTTT. Encoded protein: CAWSRTSGRVHTQYF.

The chain employs TRBV2 and TRBJ1-1; 10 bases are shared with TRBD1. Germline V CDR1 and CDR2: SNHLY, FYNNEI. After removal of 4 bases from V and 5 bases from J, the junction contained 7 bases not matched to a gene. The CDR3 runs 15 residues. CDR3 bases: TGTGCCAGCAGTGTAGCAGGACAGGGGGTGACTGAAGCTTTCTTT. Amino acid sequence: CASSVAGQGVTEAFF.

The rearrangement uses TRBV30 and TRBJ2-3, with D maybe TRBD1 (5 bases). CDR3 length: 15 residues. Germline loops: CDR1 GTSNPN, CDR2 SVGIG (reference sequence). Deletions cut 7 bases from V and 2 bases from J, with 19 bases between. Here the CDR3 reads CASSKQGLYTDTQYF. Here the CDR3 DNA reads TGTGCCTCCTCGAAGCAGGGTCTCTACACAGATACGCAGTATTTT. Supplemented by reference TRBV30 and TRBJ2-3, the full variable domain reads SQTIHQWPATLVQPVGSPLSLECTVEGTSNPNLYWYRQAAGRGLQLLFYSVGIGQISSEVPQNLSASRPQDRQFILSSKKLLLSDSGFYLCASSKQGLYTDTQYFGPGTRLTVL.

This clone appeared once. J is TRBJ2-5 and V is TRBV2, with D tentatively TRBD2 (5 bases). Germline-derived CDR1 and CDR2 are SNHLY and FYNNEI. CDR3 size: 13 residues. Trimming left V 4 bases short and J 1 base short, with 7 bases between. CDR3 protein: CASSVRAQETQYF. The CDR3, as DNA: TGTGCCAGCAGTGTGCGGGCCCAAGAGACCCAGTACTTC.

The chain joins TRBV7-6 to TRBJ1-2; D might be TRBD1 (6 bases). The CDR3 has 18 amino acids. Between the trimmed V and J ends, which lost 1 base and 3 bases, there was a span of 21 bases. Germline V gene sequence: CDR1 SGHVS, CDR2 FNYEAQ. Here the CDR3 reads CASSLGAGASASYYGYTF. CDR3 in DNA: TGTGCCAGCAGCTTAGGGGCGGGGGCGTCCGCATCGTACTATGGCTACACCTTC.

The chain joins TRBV29-1 to TRBJ1-1, with D possibly being TRBD1 (6 bases). The CDR3 spans 12 residues. The germline V gene encodes CDR1 SQVTM and CDR2 ANQGSEA. Trimming removed 1 base at V and 8 bases at J, with 11 bases between. The CDR3 sequence is CSVEGDKPEAFF. Here the CDR3 DNA reads TGCAGCGTTGAAGGGGACAAACCAGAAGCTTTCTTT.

This chain links TRBV6-5 with TRBJ2-1, with D possibly being TRBD2 (6 bases). The germline V and J ends were trimmed by 2 bases and 7 bases, with 15 bases remaining between them. The CDR3 contains 15 residues. Per the germline V gene, CDR1 is MNHEY and CDR2 is SVGAGI. CDR3 amino acids: CASSYDVGGGNEQFF. For the CDR3, the DNA is TGTGCCAGCAGTTACGATGTTGGTGGAGGGAATGAGCAGTTCTTC.

V gene TRBV2 combines with J gene TRBJ1-6; D gene unclear. V lost 1 base, J lost 6 bases, and 4 bases lay in between. The CDR3 sequence is 13 residues long. Germline V gives CDR1 SNHLY, CDR2 FYNNEI. The CDR3 nucleotides read TGTGCCAGCAGTGAAGGGCTTAATTCACCCCTCCACTTT. It encodes CASSEGLNSPLHF.

The V gene is TRBV9, the J gene TRBJ2-1; a weak D match, TRBD2 (6 bases). The CDR3 runs to 17 residues. V lost 2 bases to trimming and J lost 0 bases, with 15 bases between them. Germline V gene data show CDR1 as SGDLS and CDR2 as YYNGEE. This CDR3 reads CASSVQWGGPSYNEQFF. DNA of the CDR3: TGTGCCAGCAGCGTCCAGTGGGGAGGTCCCTCCTACAATGAGCAGTTCTTC.

This clone was seen a single time. The chain is built from TRBV6-5 and TRBJ1-1; 9 bases match TRBD1. Germline CDR1 is MNHEY and CDR2 is SVGAGI. The CDR3 sequence is 14 residues long. The J segment lost 4 bases and the V segment lost 2 bases, leaving 2 bases of the junction unmatched. CDR3: CASSYETGGTEAFF. The CDR3 nucleotides read TGTGCCAGCAGTTACGAGACAGGGGGCACTGAAGCTTTCTTT.

The chain carries TRBV6-1 and TRBJ1-5, with a tentative D call TRBD1 (5 bases). Germline CDR1 and CDR2: MNHNS and SASEGT. This CDR3 comprises 13 residues. V was pared by 8 bases and J by 1 base, with 9 bases between. This chain's CDR3 is CASRDRSNQPQHF. The CDR3 coding sequence is TGTGCCAGCCGCGACAGAAGCAATCAGCCCCAGCATTTT.

The chain links TRBV6-4 to TRBJ1-2, with D unresolved. Trimming removed 2 bases from V and 7 bases from J, with 11 bases in between. The CDR3 totals 13 residues. Germline loops: CDR1 MRHNA, CDR2 SNTAGT. This CDR3 reads CASSDTYEAGYTF. The CDR3 DNA is TGTGCCAGCAGTGACACGTATGAGGCTGGCTACACCTTC.